These 5 T cell receptor beta chains were sequenced from one sample in a study of early T cells in non-severe SARS-CoV-2 infection. TCRdb used MiXCR to reprocess the 5' RACE reads, holding one entry per CDR3 protein. The sample has some 98,000 distinct CDR3 sequences; roughly 9.6% are singletons. The specimen sequenced was whole blood. The receptor set was obtained from an adult who was a healthcare worker with PCR-confirmed SARS-CoV-2 infection or an uninfected control (not recorded which).

J is TRBJ1-1 and V is TRBV20-1; no definite D call. The V end lost 4 bases, the J end lost 7 bases, and 13 bases lay between the germline ends. Germline V gene sequence: CDR1 DFQATT, CDR2 SNEGSKA (reference sequence). The CDR3 has 12 amino acids. The CDR3 sequence is CSATEKGSEAFF. The CDR3 DNA sequence: TGCAGTGCTACGGAAAAGGGCAGTGAAGCTTTCTTT.

There are many counts of this clonotype. The chain has TRBV12-3 or TRBV12-4 and TRBJ2-7; 8 positions match TRBD2. This CDR3 is built from 17 residues. Losses at the gene ends were 2 bases for V and 0 bases for J; bases not matched to a gene: 9. For the CDR3, the DNA is TGTGCCAGCAGTTTAAGGGGAGGCAGCGGGAGCTCCTACGAGCAGTACTTC. It yields the protein CASSLRGGSGSSYEQYF.

This clonotype was recorded a few times. This chain links TRBV20-1 with TRBJ1-4, with TRBD1 as a possible D gene (6 bases). The V gene's germline CDR1 is DFQATT and CDR2 SNEGSKA (reference sequence). Trimming shortened V by 5 bases and J by 6 bases, and 16 bases separated the two germline ends. This CDR3 contains 14 residues. The CDR3 protein is CSALPGQQHEKLFF. In nucleotides, the CDR3 is TGCAGTGCTTTGCCGGGACAACAGCATGAAAAACTGTTTTTT.

There are many counts of this clonotype. The chain links TRBV7-9 to TRBJ2-1, with D perhaps given as TRBD1 or TRBD2 (7 bases each). The CDR3 has 16 residues. Germline V lookup: CDR1 SEHNR, CDR2 FQNEAQ (reference sequence). Trimming removed 5 bases from V and 4 bases from J, with 18 bases in between. The CDR3 coding sequence is TGTGCCAGCAGCCTCGGCAGGGGGGGACATTACAATGAGCAGTTCTTC. Amino acids: CASSLGRGGHYNEQFF.

This clonotype was detected many times. This chain connects TRBV20-1 to TRBJ2-3, with a tentative D call TRBD1 (5 bases). With 1 base removed from V and 1 base from J, the gap between germline ends came to 12 bases. From germline, CDR1 is DFQATT and CDR2 SNEGSKA (reference sequence). The CDR3 sequence is 15 residues long. The CDR3 protein is CSARGGGRGTDTQYF. CDR3 nucleotide sequence: TGCAGTGCTAGAGGGGGCGGACGGGGCACAGATACGCAGTATTTT.